Shown below are 2 T cell receptor beta chains from a single sample sequenced in a study of OX40 agonist ivuxolimab in advanced cancers. Assay: immunoSEQ multiplex PCR; the TCRdb copy retains only in-frame clones and omits some. The sample yields fewer than 25,000 clones, roughly 85% seen once. Sequencing used CD4+ or CD8+ T cells sorted from blood, obtained in a trial of the OX40 agonist ivuxolimab. The receptors originated from an adult with an advanced solid tumor such as melanoma, head and neck, liver or kidney cancer.

This chain joins TRBV5-5 and TRBJ2-7; D call uncertain. V lost 5 bases and J lost 0, with 15 bases in between. The CDR3 is 15 amino acids. Germline V gene lookup returns CDR1 SGHKS and CDR2 YYEKEE (reference sequence). The CDR3 loop reads CASSPGDIISYEQYF. Written as DNA, the CDR3 is TGTGCCAGCAGTCCGGGCGACATTATCTCCTACGAGCAGTACTTC.

The chain combines TRBV5-4 with TRBJ2-3, with D possibly being TRBD1 (5 bases). Germline CDR1 is SGHNT and CDR2 is YYREEE (reference sequence). CDR3 length equals 16 residues. Trimming took 3 bases from V and 0 from J, leaving 14 bases between them. CDR3 region: CASSSRRQSSTDTQYF. CDR3 bases: TGTGCCAGCAGCTCCCGTCGACAGTCCAGCACAGATACGCAGTATTTT.